This T cell receptor (beta chain) originates from a study of cytomegalovirus exposure and HLA in healthy donors. In the study overall: Tens of millions of unique TCRs from HLA-typed donors made up an early data release. Study results and caveats: According to an earlier analysis, most TCR beta V segments yielded productive rearrangements about 87% or about 30% of the time. Trimming of TCR beta V- and J-genes showed a link, identified in a later analysis, to a missense DCLRE1C variant.

Germline CDR1 reads SNHLY; CDR2 reads FYNNEI. V lost 7 bases, J lost 1 base, and 7 bases lay in between. This CDR3 has 12 amino acids. The PCR contained 60 Vbeta and 13 Jbeta primers. Libraries were prepared by immunoSEQ multiplex PCR; TCRdb keeps only in-frame clonotypes and omits some of them. The table records 210,000 or so clones, roughly 81% of them present only once. This clone was seen once. The target antigen is unknown. The sample comprised PBMCs. The V call is TRBV2, the J call TRBJ1-1; D remains unclear. The sequence derives from a girl aged 2 to 9 in good health and CMV-seronegative. The CDR3 coding sequence is TGTGCCAGCATGGGCCGGAACACTGAAGCTTTCTTT. It codes for CASMGRNTEAFF.